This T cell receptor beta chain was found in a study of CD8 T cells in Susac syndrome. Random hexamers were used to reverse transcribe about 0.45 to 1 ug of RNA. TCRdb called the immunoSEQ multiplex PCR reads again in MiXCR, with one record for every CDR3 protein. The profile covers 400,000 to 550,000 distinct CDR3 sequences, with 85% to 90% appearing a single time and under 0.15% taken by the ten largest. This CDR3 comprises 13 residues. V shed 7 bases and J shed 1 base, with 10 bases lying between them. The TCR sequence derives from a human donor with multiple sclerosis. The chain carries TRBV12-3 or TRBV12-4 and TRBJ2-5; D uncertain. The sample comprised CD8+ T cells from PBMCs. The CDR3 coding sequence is TGTGCCAGCAACATGTCTCCCCAAGAGACCCAGTACTTC. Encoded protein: CASNMSPQETQYF.